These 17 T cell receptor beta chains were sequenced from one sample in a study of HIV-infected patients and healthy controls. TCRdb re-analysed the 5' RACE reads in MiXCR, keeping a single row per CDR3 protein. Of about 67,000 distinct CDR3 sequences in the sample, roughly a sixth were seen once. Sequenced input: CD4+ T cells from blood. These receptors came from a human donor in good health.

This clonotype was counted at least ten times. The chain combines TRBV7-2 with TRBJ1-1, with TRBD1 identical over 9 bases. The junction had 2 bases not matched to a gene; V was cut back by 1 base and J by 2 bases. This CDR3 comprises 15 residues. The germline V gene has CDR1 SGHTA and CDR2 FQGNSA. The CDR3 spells CASSLGTGANTEAFF. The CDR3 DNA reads TGTGCCAGCAGCTTAGGGACAGGGGCAAACACTGAAGCTTTCTTT. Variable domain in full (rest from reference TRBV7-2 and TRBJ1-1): GAGVSQSPSNKVTEKGKDVELRCDPISGHTALYWYRQSLGQGLEFLIYFQGNSAPDKSGLPSDRFSAERTGGSVSTLTIQRTQQEDSAVYLCASSLGTGANTEAFFGQGTRLTVV.

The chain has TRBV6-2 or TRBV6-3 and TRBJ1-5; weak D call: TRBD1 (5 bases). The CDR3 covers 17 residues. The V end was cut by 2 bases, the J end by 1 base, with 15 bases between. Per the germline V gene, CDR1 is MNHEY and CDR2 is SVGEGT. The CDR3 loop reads CASSYGGAEFSNQPQHF. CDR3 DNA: TGTGCCAGCAGTTACGGAGGGGCTGAATTCAGCAATCAGCCCCAGCATTTT.

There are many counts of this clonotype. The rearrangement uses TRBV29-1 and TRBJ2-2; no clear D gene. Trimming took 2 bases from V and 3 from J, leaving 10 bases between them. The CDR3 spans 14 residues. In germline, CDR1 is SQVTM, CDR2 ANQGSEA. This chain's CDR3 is CSVEKGLDTGELFF. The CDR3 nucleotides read TGCAGCGTTGAAAAAGGGTTGGACACCGGGGAGCTGTTTTTT.

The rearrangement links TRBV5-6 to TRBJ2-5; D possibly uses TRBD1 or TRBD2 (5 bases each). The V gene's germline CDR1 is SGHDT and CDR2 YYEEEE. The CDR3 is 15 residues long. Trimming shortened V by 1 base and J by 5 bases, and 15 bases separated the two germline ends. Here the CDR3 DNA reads TGTGCCAGCAGCTTGTCGGGGCCCCTCGGGGAGACCCAGTACTTC. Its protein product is CASSLSGPLGETQYF.

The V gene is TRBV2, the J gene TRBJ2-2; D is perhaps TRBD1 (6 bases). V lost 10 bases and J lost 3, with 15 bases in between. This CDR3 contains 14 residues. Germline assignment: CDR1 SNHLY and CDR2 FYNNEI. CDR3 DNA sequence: TGTGCCACCGCCAGGGGCAGCTACACCGGGGAGCTGTTTTTT. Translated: CATARGSYTGELFF.

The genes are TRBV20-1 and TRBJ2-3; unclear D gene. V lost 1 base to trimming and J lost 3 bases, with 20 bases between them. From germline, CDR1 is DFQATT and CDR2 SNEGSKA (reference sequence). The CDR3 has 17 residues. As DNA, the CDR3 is TGCAGTGCTAGAGTGAGCGAGAGGAAGGATGGTACAGATACGCAGTATTTT. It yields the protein CSARVSERKDGTDTQYF.

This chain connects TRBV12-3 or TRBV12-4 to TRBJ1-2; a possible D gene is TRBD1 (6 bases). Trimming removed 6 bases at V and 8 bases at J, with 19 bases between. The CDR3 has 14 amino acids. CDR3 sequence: CASSLGRGFRGYTF. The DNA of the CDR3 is TGTGCCAGCAGCCTTGGGAGGGGGTTTCGCGGCTACACCTTC.

The CDR3 region is CASSSGLAGPRWTGELFF. The CDR3 DNA reads as TGTGCCAGCAGCTCGGGACTAGCGGGCCCCAGATGGACCGGGGAGCTGTTTTTT. The gene calls are TRBV7-9 and TRBJ2-2, with 12 nucleotides matching TRBD2. Germline assignment: CDR1 SEHNR and CDR2 FQNEAQ (reference sequence). The CDR3 is 18 residues long. The junction had 11 bases not matched to a gene; V was cut back by 4 bases and J by 5 bases.

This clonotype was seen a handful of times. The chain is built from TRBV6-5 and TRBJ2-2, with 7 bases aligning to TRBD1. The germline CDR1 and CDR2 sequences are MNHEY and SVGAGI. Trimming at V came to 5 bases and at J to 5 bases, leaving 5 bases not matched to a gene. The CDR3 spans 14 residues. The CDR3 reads CASSLNRGTGELFF. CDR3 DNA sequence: TGTGCCAGCAGTCTGAACAGGGGAACCGGGGAGCTGTTTTTT.

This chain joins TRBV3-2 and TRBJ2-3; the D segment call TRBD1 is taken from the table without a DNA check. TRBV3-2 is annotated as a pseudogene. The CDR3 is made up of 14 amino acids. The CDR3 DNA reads TGTGCCAGGGGGGGCAAGTCTAGCACAGATACGCAGTATTTT. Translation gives CARGGKSSTDTQYF.

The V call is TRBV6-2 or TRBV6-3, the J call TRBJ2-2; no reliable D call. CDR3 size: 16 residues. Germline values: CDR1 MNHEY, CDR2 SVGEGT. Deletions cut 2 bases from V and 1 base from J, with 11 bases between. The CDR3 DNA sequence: TGTGCCAGCAGTTACGGAATAGGCAGGAACACCGGGGAGCTGTTTTTT. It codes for CASSYGIGRNTGELFF.

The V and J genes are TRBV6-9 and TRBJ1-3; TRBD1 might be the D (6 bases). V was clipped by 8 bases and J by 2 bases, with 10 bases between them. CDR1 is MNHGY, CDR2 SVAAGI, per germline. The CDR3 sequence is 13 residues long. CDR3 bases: TGTGCCAGCGACAGGTGGCCTGGAAACACCATATATTTT. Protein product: CASDRWPGNTIYF.

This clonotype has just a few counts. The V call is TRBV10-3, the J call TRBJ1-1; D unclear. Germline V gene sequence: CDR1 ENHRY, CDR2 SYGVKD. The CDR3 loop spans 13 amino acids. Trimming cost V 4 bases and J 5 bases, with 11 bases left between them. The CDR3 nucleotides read TGTGCCATCAGTGGTCGGGTGGGTACTGAAGCTTTCTTT. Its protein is CAISGRVGTEAFF.

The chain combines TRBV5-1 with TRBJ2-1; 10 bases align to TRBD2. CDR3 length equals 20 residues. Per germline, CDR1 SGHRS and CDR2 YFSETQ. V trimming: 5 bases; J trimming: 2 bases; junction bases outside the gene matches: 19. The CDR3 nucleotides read TGCGCCAGCAGAAGACAGGCAGGAGCGGGGGGGGCAAGAACCTACAATGAGCAGTTCTTC. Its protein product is CASRRQAGAGGARTYNEQFF.

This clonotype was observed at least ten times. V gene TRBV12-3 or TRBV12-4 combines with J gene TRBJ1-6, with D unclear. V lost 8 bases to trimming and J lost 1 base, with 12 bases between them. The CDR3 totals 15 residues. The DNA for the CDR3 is TGTGCCAGCCTTAAGACCTCTTCCTATAATTCACCCCTCCACTTT. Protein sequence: CASLKTSSYNSPLHF.

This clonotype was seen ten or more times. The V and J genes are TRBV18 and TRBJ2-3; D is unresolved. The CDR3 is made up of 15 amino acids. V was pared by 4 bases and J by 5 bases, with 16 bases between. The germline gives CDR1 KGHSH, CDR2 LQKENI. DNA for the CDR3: TGTGCCAGCTCACGCCCGGGTCAAGTGGGAGATACGCAGTATTTT. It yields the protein CASSRPGQVGDTQYF.

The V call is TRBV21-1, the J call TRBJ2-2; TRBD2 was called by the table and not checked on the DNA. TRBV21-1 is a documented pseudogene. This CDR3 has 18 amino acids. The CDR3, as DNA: TGTGCCAGCCTAGACCGGAGGGCCACAGCTACTAACACCGGGGAGCTGTTTTTT. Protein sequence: CASLDRRATATNTGELFF.